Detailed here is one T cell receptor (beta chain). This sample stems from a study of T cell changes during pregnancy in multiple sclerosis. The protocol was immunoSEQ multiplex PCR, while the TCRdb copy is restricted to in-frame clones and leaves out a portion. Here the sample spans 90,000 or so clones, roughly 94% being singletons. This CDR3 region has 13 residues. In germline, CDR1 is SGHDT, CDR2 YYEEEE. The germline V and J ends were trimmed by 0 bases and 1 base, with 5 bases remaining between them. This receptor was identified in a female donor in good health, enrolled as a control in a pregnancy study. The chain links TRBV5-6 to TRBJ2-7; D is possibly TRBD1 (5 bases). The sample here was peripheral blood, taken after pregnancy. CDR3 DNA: TGTGCCAGCAGCTTGGAGGGGTCCTACGAGCAGTACTTC. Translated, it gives CASSLEGSYEQYF. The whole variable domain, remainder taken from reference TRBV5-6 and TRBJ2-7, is DAGVTQSPTHLIKTRGQQVTLRCSPKSGHDTVSWYQQALGQGPQFIFQYYEEEERQRGNFPDRFSGHQFPNYSSELNVNALLLGDSALYLCASSLEGSYEQYFGPGTRLTVT.